The 16 T cell receptor beta chains in this list originate from one sample, sequenced in a study of early T cells in non-severe SARS-CoV-2 infection. TCRdb re-analysed the 5' RACE reads in MiXCR, keeping a single row per CDR3 protein. The data show fewer than 60,000 distinct CDR3 sequences, roughly 12% seen once. The sequenced material came from whole blood. The origin of the receptors is an adult who was a healthcare worker with PCR-confirmed SARS-CoV-2 infection or an uninfected control (not recorded which).

This clonotype showed up just a few times. The gene calls are TRBV9 and TRBJ2-3; D gene uncertain. Trimming cost V 0 bases and J 2 bases, with 4 bases left between them. Per germline, CDR1 SGDLS and CDR2 YYNGEE. CDR3 length: 13 amino acids. CDR3 loop: CASSVGFTDTQYF. Here the CDR3 DNA reads TGTGCCAGCAGCGTAGGGTTCACAGATACGCAGTATTTT.

This clonotype showed up many times. The chain uses TRBV19 and TRBJ2-2, with TRBD1 matching over 7 bases. In germline, CDR1 is LNHDA, CDR2 SQIVND (reference sequence). The CDR3 extends over 18 amino acids. Trimming removed 5 bases from V and 4 bases from J; junction bases left unmatched: 16. DNA for the CDR3: TGTGCCAGTAGTGCCTTAAACCGGGACAGACTTGGCACCGGGGAGCTGTTTTTT. It is translated as CASSALNRDRLGTGELFF.

This clonotype occurred a few times. The chain is built from TRBV6-5 and TRBJ1-2; 7 bases map to TRBD1. This CDR3 has 13 residues. CDR1 is MNHEY, CDR2 SVGAGI, per germline. V shed 7 bases and J 3 bases; nucleotides not matched to a gene: 5. CDR3 loop: CASKRDRYYGYTF. The CDR3 coding sequence is TGTGCCAGCAAGCGGGACAGATACTATGGCTACACCTTC.

This clonotype was seen many times. The chain is built from TRBV12-5 and TRBJ2-1, with 8 bases aligning to TRBD1. V shed 3 bases and J 8 bases; nucleotides not matched to a gene: 9. This CDR3 region has 15 residues. Germline V gene sequence: CDR1 LGHNT, CDR2 FRNRAP. The CDR3 bases are TGTGCTAGTGGTTTACGGCAGGGGGCGTGGGATGAGCAGTTCTTC. Translated: CASGLRQGAWDEQFF.

This chain joins TRBV3-1 and TRBJ2-7; D gene uncertain. The CDR3 consists of 14 residues. V was pared by 4 bases and J by 7 bases, with 17 bases between. The germline gives CDR1 LGHDT, CDR2 YNNKEL (reference sequence). The CDR3 loop reads CASSLTAASGEQYF. The CDR3, as DNA: TGTGCCAGCAGCCTAACCGCCGCCTCCGGGGAGCAGTACTTC.

V usage is TRBV7-6 and J usage is TRBJ2-5, with 9 nucleotides matching TRBD1. V was pared by 5 bases and J by 6 bases, with 7 bases of the junction left unmatched. The CDR3 loop spans 14 amino acids. CDR1 is SGHVS and CDR2 is FNYEAQ in the germline V gene. CDR3 residues: CASSRDRVEQTQYF. CDR3 in DNA: TGTGCCAGCAGCCGGGACAGGGTGGAACAGACCCAGTACTTC.

This clonotype was observed many times. The rearrangement links TRBV20-1 to TRBJ2-7; D is undetermined. Trimming cost V 1 base and J 0 bases, with 13 bases left between them. Per the germline V gene, CDR1 is DFQATT and CDR2 is SNEGSKA (reference sequence). This CDR3 contains 15 residues. CDR3 in DNA: TGCAGTGCTAGAGCGGAGACCACCCCCTCCTACGAGCAGTACTTC. Translated: CSARAETTPSYEQYF.

V gene TRBV28 combines with J gene TRBJ2-7; D not resolved. Germline V gene lookup returns CDR1 MDHEN and CDR2 SYDVKM. The CDR3 has 17 residues. Deletions cut 6 bases from V and 4 bases from J, with 25 bases between. CDR3 loop: CASRAILPKHWGYEQYF. In DNA, the CDR3 is TGTGCCAGCAGGGCCATTCTCCCTAAACATTGGGGTTACGAGCAGTACTTC.

This clonotype has ten or more counts. This sequence joins TRBV5-1 and TRBJ2-6; TRBD1 matches at 11 bases. This CDR3 has 16 amino acids. Trimming at V came to 7 bases and at J to 2 bases, leaving 5 bases not matched to a gene. Germline assignment: CDR1 SGHRS and CDR2 YFSETQ. The CDR3 spells CASAGTGGTGANVLTF. The CDR3 region has the DNA TGCGCCAGCGCCGGGACAGGGGGGACTGGGGCCAACGTCCTGACTTTC.

This clonotype was observed once. This chain connects TRBV7-3 to TRBJ2-7; TRBD1 might be the D (6 bases). CDR1 and CDR2 from the germline V gene are SGHTA and FQGTGA. Deletions cut 2 bases from V and 6 bases from J, with 11 bases between. The CDR3 spans 13 residues. CDR3 amino acids: CASSLGVGGEQYF. In DNA, the CDR3 is TGTGCCAGCAGCTTAGGGGTAGGGGGCGAGCAGTACTTC.

In this sample, this clonotype turned up once. CDR3 nucleotides: TGCAGCGTACGTTATAATGAAAAACTGTTTTTT. Its translation: CSVRYNEKLFF. This chain links TRBV29-1 with TRBJ1-4; D unclear. The CDR3 extends over 11 amino acids. V was clipped by 6 bases and J by 4 bases, with 6 bases between them. From germline, CDR1 is SQVTM and CDR2 ANQGSEA.

This clonotype was picked up a small number of times. The J gene is TRBJ2-5, the V gene TRBV7-3; D is possibly TRBD1 (6 bases). Germline V lookup: CDR1 SGHTA, CDR2 FQGTGA. CDR3 length: 15 amino acids. The germline V and J ends were trimmed by 5 bases and 4 bases, with 17 bases remaining between them. The CDR3 spells CASSQQLGARETQYF. As DNA, the CDR3 is TGTGCCAGCAGCCAGCAGCTGGGGGCAAGAGAGACCCAGTACTTC.

This clonotype was observed a handful of times. The gene calls are TRBV10-3 and TRBJ2-3; 10 bases align to TRBD2. Germline values: CDR1 ENHRY, CDR2 SYGVKD. Trimming took 5 bases from V and 4 from J; bases not matched to a gene: 3. The CDR3 runs 14 residues. CDR3 sequence (DNA): TGTGCCATCAGTCAAGCGGGGGGGCCAGATACGCAGTATTTT. Protein: CAISQAGGPDTQYF.

At least ten counts were recorded for this clonotype. This sequence joins TRBV11-2 and TRBJ1-1; D is uncertain. V lost 5 bases and J lost 11, with 12 bases in between. The CDR3 length is 11 residues. CDR1 is SGHAT, CDR2 FQNNGV, per germline. CDR3 sequence (DNA): TGTGCCAGCAGCCTACACGAGCAGGCTTTCTTT. Its protein product is CASSLHEQAFF.

This clonotype came up many times. The chain joins TRBV21-1 to TRBJ2-7; the D call TRBD1 from the table was never checked on the DNA. TRBV21-1 is an annotated pseudogene. There are 15 residues in the CDR3. The CDR3 DNA follows: TGTGCCAGCAGCACGCGACAGGGGACAGCCTACGAGCAGTACTTC. Residues: CASSTRQGTAYEQYF.

There are many counts of this clonotype. The genes are TRBV29-1 and TRBJ2-7; D is unresolved. This CDR3 contains 11 residues. Germline assignment: CDR1 SQVTM and CDR2 ANQGSEA. V shed 2 bases and J shed 2 bases, with 4 bases lying between them. The CDR3 spells CSVESPYEQYF. As DNA, the CDR3 is TGCAGCGTTGAAAGCCCCTACGAGCAGTACTTC.